Described below is a single T cell receptor (beta chain) sequence and its context. TCRdb's copy holds only in-frame clones and misses some; the assay was immunoSEQ multiplex PCR. This table has approximately 77,000 clones, about 89% appearing once. These data belong to a study of OX40 agonist ivuxolimab in advanced cancers. About the study: Clinicians treated patients with ivuxolimab, an agonistic anti-OX40 (CD134) antibody. A history of anti-PD-1, anti-PD-L1 or anti-CTLA-4 therapy was acceptable, and approximately 39% had some. At around 83% male, the cohort had a mean age of approximately 60 years, ranging from about 20 to 90.

The V and J ends lost 7 bases and 6 bases respectively, with 4 bases between them. This CDR3 region has 10 residues. Germline CDR1 MNHNS, CDR2 SASEGT. The TCR was taken from an adult with an advanced solid tumor such as melanoma, head and neck, liver or kidney cancer. The gene calls are TRBV6-1 and TRBJ1-5; D gene unclear. The specimen was CD4+ or CD8+ T cells sorted from blood, collected in a trial of the OX40 agonist ivuxolimab. This chain's CDR3 is CASILQPQHF. As DNA, the CDR3 is TGTGCCAGCATCCTTCAGCCCCAGCATTTT.